This TCR beta chain was identified during a study of molecular identifiers for immune sequencing clone quantification. This clonotype has at least ten counts. The germline V and J ends were trimmed by 4 bases and 6 bases, with 12 bases remaining between them. Germline CDR1 is MGHRA and CDR2 is YSYEKL. There are 13 residues in the CDR3. A single record per CDR3 protein comes from TCRdb applying MiXCR to the PCR reads. Found here are about 640,000 distinct CDR3 sequences, 15% to 20% of them singletons; the top ten hold approximately 0.9%. This clonotype was obtained from a human donor in good health. Some libraries in this study had Jurkat cell RNA spiked in. The chain uses TRBV4-1 and TRBJ1-1, with D maybe TRBD1 (5 bases). The sequencing input was naive CD8+ T cells from blood, with Jurkat cell RNA spiked in. Subset here: FACS-sorted CD8+CD4-CCR7+CD45RA+ naive T cells. The CDR3 region has the DNA TGCGCCAGCAGCCTTGGGGCAGTAGCTGAAGCTTTCTTT. Protein product: CASSLGAVAEAFF.